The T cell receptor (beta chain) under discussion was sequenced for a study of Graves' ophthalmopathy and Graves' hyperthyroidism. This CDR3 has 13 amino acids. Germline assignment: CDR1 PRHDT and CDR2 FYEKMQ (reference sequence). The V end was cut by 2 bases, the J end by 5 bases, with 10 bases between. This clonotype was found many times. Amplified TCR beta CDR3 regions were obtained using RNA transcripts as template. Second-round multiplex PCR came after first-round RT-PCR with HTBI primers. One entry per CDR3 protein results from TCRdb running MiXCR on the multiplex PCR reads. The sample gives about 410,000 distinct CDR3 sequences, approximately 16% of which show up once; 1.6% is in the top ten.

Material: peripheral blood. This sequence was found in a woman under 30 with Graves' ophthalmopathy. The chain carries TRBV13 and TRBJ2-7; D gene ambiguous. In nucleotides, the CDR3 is TGTGCCAGCAGCTTACCAGGTGACGACGAGCAGTACTTC. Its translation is CASSLPGDDEQYF.